Described below is a single T cell receptor (beta chain) sequence and its context. Antigen unknown. This sample stems from a study of T cell responses to AZD1222 COVID-19 vaccine. Sequencing used immunoSEQ multiplex PCR; TCRdb keeps in-frame clones, though not all of them. This repertoire shows more than 100,000 clones, about 90% found once; its top ten account for 8.4%. Study findings and constraints: Only after the peak T cell response were repertoires sampled. White British ancestry dominated among donors, who included more females, and clonal diversity was possibly underestimated. CD4 TCRs covered the whole spike, strongest at regions 160-218 and 743-854. Spike-specific TCRs gained breadth and depth after people received two AZD1222 doses.

The CDR3 is 12 amino acids. V trimming: 4 bases; J trimming: 12 bases; junction bases outside the gene matches: 12. The V gene's germline CDR1 is GTSNPN and CDR2 SVGIG (reference sequence). This material consisted of peripheral blood, taken on day 0 of AZD1222 vaccination. This TCR was sampled from an adult in good health. The chain employs TRBV30 and TRBJ2-7, with TRBD1 identical over 7 bases. The CDR3 is CAWNTGVLSWYF. The CDR3, as DNA: TGTGCCTGGAATACAGGGGTGCTAAGTTGGTACTTC.